A single sample gave rise to the 15 T cell receptor beta chains below, sequenced in a study of spatial heterogeneity in lung cancer. Via MiXCR, TCRdb re-called the 5' RACE reads, giving one row per CDR3 protein. The table includes some 120,000 distinct CDR3 sequences, 9.5% to 15% detected once. Specified time point: blood at routine non-recurrence follow-up after resection. Without sorting, whole RNA was sequenced from tumor, nontumor lung or frozen PBMC. The source material was PBMCs, sampled at follow-up. The receptors come from a male donor with early-stage non-small cell lung cancer.

Only a few counts were recorded for this clonotype. The CDR3 DNA sequence: TGTGCCAGCAGCTTTCCGACAGGGGGAGAGCAGTACTTC. Translation gives CASSFPTGGEQYF. J is TRBJ2-7 and V is TRBV7-6, with TRBD1 identical over 9 bases. The CDR3 extends over 13 amino acids. V lost 3 bases to trimming and J lost 7 bases; unmatched junction nucleotides: 4. CDR1 SGHVS and CDR2 FNYEAQ come from the germline V gene.

J is TRBJ1-5 and V is TRBV7-2, with a weak D call TRBD1 (5 bases). The length of the CDR3 is 13 residues. Trimming left V 5 bases short and J 1 base short, with 6 bases between. CDR1 and CDR2 from the germline V gene are SGHTA and FQGNSA. CDR3 loop: CASSRQSNQPQHF. Written as DNA, the CDR3 is TGTGCCAGCAGCAGACAGAGCAATCAGCCCCAGCATTTT.

This clonotype was recorded a few times. The gene calls are TRBV4-1 and TRBJ2-5; D not certain. Germline V gene lookup returns CDR1 MGHRA and CDR2 YSYEKL. Trimming cost V 0 bases and J 4 bases, with 3 bases left between them. This CDR3 region has 12 residues. Written as DNA, the CDR3 is TGCGCCAGCAGCCAAGATGTAGAGACCCAGTACTTC. Its protein product is CASSQDVETQYF.

This chain links TRBV10-3 with TRBJ2-3; the D gene is possibly TRBD2 (6 bases). V was cut by 6 bases and J by 0 bases, with 19 bases left in between. There are 17 residues in the CDR3. Germline loops: CDR1 ENHRY, CDR2 SYGVKD. CDR3 nucleotides: TGTGCCATCAGGGCAGCGGCGGGGATTGCTAGCACAGATACGCAGTATTTT. It translates to CAIRAAAGIASTDTQYF.

This clonotype was observed at least ten times. This chain joins TRBV20-1 and TRBJ2-2; D call uncertain. The germline gives CDR1 DFQATT, CDR2 SNEGSKA (reference sequence). This CDR3 comprises 13 residues. The ends were cut back, 1 base at V and 4 bases at J, with 7 bases in the middle. Here the CDR3 DNA reads TGCAGTGCTAGAGGACACGGCACCGGGGAGCTGTTTTTT. This sequence encodes CSARGHGTGELFF.

This clonotype occurred a few times. This chain links TRBV20-1 with TRBJ1-2; no clear D. V dropped 1 base and J dropped 7 bases, with 13 bases sitting between them. Germline CDR1 and CDR2: DFQATT and SNEGSKA (reference sequence). CDR3 size: 13 residues. Written as DNA, the CDR3 is TGCAGTGCTAGAGGTGGCGGAGGGCCTGGCTACACCTTC. Protein product: CSARGGGGPGYTF.

The chain has TRBV5-8 and TRBJ2-5, with 11 bases fitting TRBD1. The CDR3 runs 16 residues. The germline V gene has CDR1 SGHTS and CDR2 YDEGEE. J lost 4 bases, V lost 3 bases, and 8 bases had no gene match. The CDR3 bases are TGTGCCAGCAGCTGGAGGCCGGGACAGGGGGTAGAGACCCAGTACTTC. It codes for CASSWRPGQGVETQYF.

This clonotype was counted a few times. The rearrangement uses TRBV5-1 and TRBJ2-7, with TRBD2 matching over 11 bases. The CDR3 length is 12 residues. CDR1 and CDR2 (germline): SGHRS, YFSETQ. Trimming removed 7 bases from V and 3 bases from J; junction bases left unmatched: 0. The CDR3 bases are TGCGCCAGCGGGACTAGCGGCTACGAGCAGTACTTC. This codes for CASGTSGYEQYF.

The chain combines TRBV7-2 with TRBJ1-4; TRBD1 aligns across 8 bases. Germline lookup yields CDR1 SGHTA and CDR2 FQGNSA. The V gene end was trimmed by 4 bases and the J gene end by 8 bases; junction bases not matched to a gene: 6. This CDR3 region has 14 residues. This CDR3 is CASSSTGAIEKLFF. CDR3 nucleotide sequence: TGTGCCAGCAGCTCGACAGGGGCAATCGAAAAACTGTTTTTT.

Only a few counts were recorded for this clonotype. This chain links TRBV7-2 with TRBJ2-1; D perhaps matches TRBD2 (5 bases). CDR1 is SGHTA, CDR2 FQGNSA, per germline. V gave up 1 base and J gave up 6 bases, with 16 bases separating them. The CDR3 sequence is 16 residues long. The CDR3, as DNA: TGTGCCAGCAGCTTAGAAGGGAGTCCCCCTCGCAATGAGCAGTTCTTC. Translated, it gives CASSLEGSPPRNEQFF. The variable domain in full, completed from reference TRBV7-2 and TRBJ2-1, reads GAGVSQSPSNKVTEKGKDVELRCDPISGHTALYWYRQSLGQGLEFLIYFQGNSAPDKSGLPSDRFSAERTGGSVSTLTIQRTQQEDSAVYLCASSLEGSPPRNEQFFGPGTRLTVL.

Ten or more counts support this clonotype. The chain joins TRBV5-6 to TRBJ2-7; 7 bases agree with TRBD1. After removal of 6 bases from V and 4 bases from J, the junction contained 10 bases not matched to a gene. This CDR3 is 14 amino acids long. CDR1 and CDR2 from the germline V gene are SGHDT and YYEEEE. Here the CDR3 reads CASTSQGSRYEQYF. In nucleotides, the CDR3 is TGTGCCAGCACCTCACAGGGGTCTCGATACGAGCAGTACTTC. Complete variable domain (other parts from reference TRBV5-6 and TRBJ2-7): DAGVTQSPTHLIKTRGQQVTLRCSPKSGHDTVSWYQQALGQGPQFIFQYYEEEERQRGNFPDRFSGHQFPNYSSELNVNALLLGDSALYLCASTSQGSRYEQYFGPGTRLTVT.

The J gene is TRBJ1-6, the V gene TRBV20-1; D gene uncertain. This CDR3 region has 14 residues. Germline values: CDR1 DFQATT, CDR2 SNEGSKA (reference sequence). Trimming took 7 bases from V and 7 from J, leaving 17 bases between them. This CDR3 is CSGLSGSGNSPLHF. The CDR3 DNA sequence: TGCAGTGGTCTTAGTGGATCTGGAAATTCACCCCTCCACTTT.

The chain uses TRBV5-4 and TRBJ1-4, with TRBD1 as a possible D gene (5 bases). This CDR3 has 15 amino acids. The V end was cut by 3 bases, the J end by 6 bases, with 15 bases between. Germline loops: CDR1 SGHNT, CDR2 YYREEE (reference sequence). The CDR3 here is CASSSQGSGYEKLFF. Here the CDR3 DNA reads TGTGCCAGCAGCTCCCAGGGATCAGGGTATGAAAAACTGTTTTTT.

The rearrangement joins TRBV7-9 to TRBJ2-7; 10 positions match TRBD1. The CDR3 loop spans 15 amino acids. Germline CDR1 SEHNR, CDR2 FQNEAQ (reference sequence). V trimming: 8 bases; J trimming: 5 bases; junction bases outside the gene matches: 12. CDR3 in DNA: TGTGCCAGCTTCCCCCCGGGACAGGGGAACCACGAGCAGTACTTC. Translated: CASFPPGQGNHEQYF.

The CDR3 is CASSLSVAAASYEQYF. CDR3 nucleotides: TGTGCCAGCAGTTTATCGGTAGCGGCTGCATCCTACGAGCAGTACTTC. This chain joins TRBV28 and TRBJ2-7; D might be TRBD2 (6 bases). V was shortened by 1 base and J by 1 base, with 14 bases between the two germline ends. There are 16 residues in the CDR3. Germline V gives CDR1 MDHEN, CDR2 SYDVKM.